The 6 T cell receptor beta chains reported below all come from one sample, sequenced in a study of T cell responses to AZD1222 COVID-19 vaccine. The repertoire was sequenced with immunoSEQ multiplex PCR; TCRdb's copy has only in-frame clones and lacks some. Among around 150,000 clones listed, around 89% were seen once. The starting material was peripheral blood, obtained on day 0 of MenACWY control vaccination. These receptors were obtained from an adult in good health.

The V gene is TRBV6-2 or TRBV6-3, the J gene TRBJ1-2; D is possibly TRBD1 (5 bases). V gave up 5 bases and J gave up 6 bases, with 10 bases separating them. CDR3 length: 12 amino acids. Germline lookup yields CDR1 MNHEY and CDR2 SVGEGT. CDR3 in DNA: TGTGCCAGCAGTATCGACAGAGATGGCTACACCTTC. The encoded protein is CASSIDRDGYTF.

The CDR3 is CAWSGRDRGSDSPLHF. The DNA for the CDR3 is TGTGCCTGGAGTGGCCGGGACAGGGGTTCGGATTCACCCCTCCACTTT. V gene TRBV30 combines with J gene TRBJ1-6; 10 bases map to TRBD1. The CDR3 is 16 amino acids. Germline assignment: CDR1 GTSNPN and CDR2 SVGIG (reference sequence). V shed 1 base and J 8 bases; nucleotides not matched to a gene: 8.

The chain is built from TRBV11-3 and TRBJ1-1, with D hard to call. V dropped 8 bases and J dropped 2 bases, with 15 bases sitting between them. Germline CDR1 and CDR2: SGHNT and YENEEA. This CDR3 contains 14 residues. The CDR3 reads CASREGLFNTEAFF. The CDR3 region has the DNA TGTGCCAGCCGGGAGGGTCTTTTCAACACTGAAGCTTTCTTT.

The chain has TRBV7-9 and TRBJ2-2; D unresolved. The CDR3 is 12 residues long. The ends were cut back, 5 bases at V and 4 bases at J, with 5 bases in the middle. Germline-derived CDR1 and CDR2 are SEHNR and FQNEAQ (reference sequence). The CDR3 DNA reads as TGTGCCAGCAGCCCGGTCACCGGGGAGCTGTTTTTT. As protein: CASSPVTGELFF.

In DNA, the CDR3 is TGTGCCAGCAGTGCAAGGGATACGCAGTATTTT. It specifies CASSARDTQYF. V usage is TRBV7-9 and J usage is TRBJ2-3, with D unclear. Germline assignment: CDR1 SEHNR and CDR2 FQNEAQ (reference sequence). The CDR3 is 11 residues long. V lost 6 bases to trimming and J lost 6 bases, with 7 bases between them.

Written as DNA, the CDR3 is TGCGCCAGCAGCCCCAACGACGGATACGAGCAGTACTTC. This gives the protein CASSPNDGYEQYF. The V and J genes are TRBV4-3 and TRBJ2-7; no clear D gene. CDR3 length equals 13 residues. V was trimmed by 4 bases and J by 4 bases, leaving 11 bases between them. CDR1 LGHNA and CDR2 YSLEER come from the germline V gene.